The rows below give T cell receptor beta chains drawn from one sample of a study of identical twins. TCRdb called the 5' RACE reads again in MiXCR, with one record for every CDR3 protein. The repertoire holds around 370,000 distinct CDR3 sequences, about 10% seen once, with about 9.1% in the top ten. The sample was naive T cells sorted from blood. All receptors come from a woman aged 45-65 years in good health. Both conserved end residues are part of each CDR3. Each record gives: CDR3 DNA, CDR3 protein, clone size, D gene, V gene, J gene. A D gene is named only where the DNA matches it firmly. The size entry is marked missing in some rows and otherwise reads once, few, many or a size class.

cdr3_nt: TGCGCCAGCAGCAACTACGCAGATACGCAGTATTTT
cdr3_aa: CASSNYADTQYF
clone_size: few
d_call: -
v_call: TRBV10-2
j_call: TRBJ2-3

cdr3_nt: TGTGCCAGCAGTTACCCCCCAGGGACCGGGGAGCTGTTTTTT
cdr3_aa: CASSYPPGTGELFF
clone_size: many
d_call: -
v_call: TRBV6-5
j_call: TRBJ2-2

cdr3_nt: TGTGCCAGCAGCCGGGACACTAGCACAGATACGCAGTATTTT
cdr3_aa: CASSRDTSTDTQYF
clone_size: few
d_call: -
v_call: TRBV7-9
j_call: TRBJ2-3

cdr3_nt: TGTGCCAGCAGTTACTCTGACAGGGGCCCCTACAATGAGCAGTTCTTC
cdr3_aa: CASSYSDRGPYNEQFF
clone_size: -
d_call: TRBD1
v_call: TRBV6-5
j_call: TRBJ2-1

cdr3_nt: TGCAGTGCTAATGGGCCGGGGCCAGATACGCAGTATTTT
cdr3_aa: CSANGPGPDTQYF
clone_size: few
d_call: -
v_call: TRBV20-1
j_call: TRBJ2-3

cdr3_nt: TGTGCCACCAGCAGGCGGGATGAGACCCAGTACTTC
cdr3_aa: CATSRRDETQYF
clone_size: once
d_call: -
v_call: TRBV15
j_call: TRBJ2-5

cdr3_nt: TGTGCTAGTGGTTTGGTCCCCAGACCAGGGCGTTGGGGGAATGAGCAGTTCTTC
cdr3_aa: CASGLVPRPGRWGNEQFF
clone_size: few
d_call: -
v_call: TRBV12-5
j_call: TRBJ2-1

cdr3_nt: TGTGCCAGCAGTTTATACGCGGTATCAGGAGATACGCAGTATTTT
cdr3_aa: CASSLYAVSGDTQYF
clone_size: many
d_call: -
v_call: TRBV27
j_call: TRBJ2-3

cdr3_nt: TGTGCCAGCAGTTTCCAGGCCCCTTGGGACACTGAAGCTTTCTTT
cdr3_aa: CASSFQAPWDTEAFF
clone_size: -
d_call: -
v_call: TRBV12-3/TRBV12-4
j_call: TRBJ1-1

cdr3_nt: TGTGCCAGCAGCCCCCACGCGGGACTAGCAGTTGAGCAGTTCTTC
cdr3_aa: CASSPHAGLAVEQFF
clone_size: few
d_call: TRBD2
v_call: TRBV9
j_call: TRBJ2-1

cdr3_nt: TGTGCCAGCAGTCTCTCGCTGGGAGAGACCCAGTACTTC
cdr3_aa: CASSLSLGETQYF
clone_size: -
d_call: -
v_call: TRBV7-9
j_call: TRBJ2-5

cdr3_nt: TGCGCCAGCAGCTTGGAACGGGCCAGATATGGCTACACCTTC
cdr3_aa: CASSLERARYGYTF
clone_size: few
d_call: -
v_call: TRBV5-1
j_call: TRBJ1-2

cdr3_nt: TGTGCCAGCACCCTAAGGGGGGCGGGGTGGAACACCGGGGAGCTGTTTTTT
cdr3_aa: CASTLRGAGWNTGELFF
clone_size: -
d_call: -
v_call: TRBV6-2/TRBV6-3
j_call: TRBJ2-2

cdr3_nt: TGTGCCATCAGTGACTGGGCTAGCGGGAACGAGCAGTACTTC
cdr3_aa: CAISDWASGNEQYF
clone_size: -
d_call: TRBD2
v_call: TRBV10-3
j_call: TRBJ2-7

cdr3_nt: TGCAGTGCCTCAACCTTAGGGGCCGACATTCAGTACTTC
cdr3_aa: CSASTLGADIQYF
clone_size: -
d_call: -
v_call: TRBV20-1
j_call: TRBJ2-4

cdr3_nt: TGTGCCAGCAGCCCTCCGGGACAGACAGATACGCAGTATTTT
cdr3_aa: CASSPPGQTDTQYF
clone_size: -
d_call: TRBD1
v_call: TRBV7-6
j_call: TRBJ2-3

cdr3_nt: TGTACCACCGACCGGGTGGGCACCGGGGAGCTGTTTTTT
cdr3_aa: CTTDRVGTGELFF
clone_size: few
d_call: -
v_call: TRBV12-3/TRBV12-4
j_call: TRBJ2-2

cdr3_nt: TGTGCCAGCAGCCCTATGGAGAACACTGAAGCTTTCTTT
cdr3_aa: CASSPMENTEAFF
clone_size: -
d_call: -
v_call: TRBV7-9
j_call: TRBJ1-1

cdr3_nt: TGTGCCAGCAGCCCGCGGGAGCGGAACACTGAAGCTTTCTTT
cdr3_aa: CASSPRERNTEAFF
clone_size: few
d_call: -
v_call: TRBV7-6
j_call: TRBJ1-1

cdr3_nt: TGCGCCAGCAGCGGCGGGACTAGCACAGATACGCAGTATTTT
cdr3_aa: CASSGGTSTDTQYF
clone_size: few
d_call: -
v_call: TRBV5-1
j_call: TRBJ2-3

cdr3_nt: TGCAGTGCTAGAGTACCCGGACGAGGCACAGATACGCAGTATTTT
cdr3_aa: CSARVPGRGTDTQYF
clone_size: -
d_call: -
v_call: TRBV20-1
j_call: TRBJ2-3

cdr3_nt: TGTGCCAGCAGACCAGGGACAAGTGAGGCTTTCTTT
cdr3_aa: CASRPGTSEAFF
clone_size: many
d_call: -
v_call: TRBV6-5
j_call: TRBJ1-1

cdr3_nt: TGTGCCAGCAGTTTTGTACAGGCCGGTGAGCAGTTCTTC
cdr3_aa: CASSFVQAGEQFF
clone_size: many
d_call: -
v_call: TRBV12-3/TRBV12-4
j_call: TRBJ2-1

cdr3_nt: TGTGCCAGCAGCCCAGGGGGATTGGAGACCCAGTACTTC
cdr3_aa: CASSPGGLETQYF
clone_size: many
d_call: TRBD1
v_call: TRBV7-9
j_call: TRBJ2-5

cdr3_nt: TGTGCCAGCAGCTTATCGGCAGGGTGGCACAATGAGCAGTTCTTC
cdr3_aa: CASSLSAGWHNEQFF
clone_size: few
d_call: -
v_call: TRBV11-2
j_call: TRBJ2-1

cdr3_nt: TGCGCCAGCAGCCCCCGGCCTAGCGGGAACACAGATACGCAGTATTTT
cdr3_aa: CASSPRPSGNTDTQYF
clone_size: few
d_call: TRBD2
v_call: TRBV5-1
j_call: TRBJ2-3

cdr3_nt: TGTGCCAGCAGCTTAAAAGTTGTTGGTACGCAGTATTTT
cdr3_aa: CASSLKVVGTQYF
clone_size: -
d_call: -
v_call: TRBV7-3
j_call: TRBJ2-3

cdr3_nt: TGTGCCAGCAGTGACCGACAGGGGGCCGGGGAGCTGTTTTTT
cdr3_aa: CASSDRQGAGELFF
clone_size: few
d_call: TRBD1
v_call: TRBV6-1
j_call: TRBJ2-2

cdr3_nt: TGTGCCAGCAGCTATCTAGCGGCTCCTTCAGAGCAGTTCTTC
cdr3_aa: CASSYLAAPSEQFF
clone_size: -
d_call: TRBD2
v_call: TRBV3-1
j_call: TRBJ2-1

cdr3_nt: TGTGCCAGCAGTTTGGGGGGGCAGATCTATGGCTACACCTTC
cdr3_aa: CASSLGGQIYGYTF
clone_size: -
d_call: -
v_call: TRBV12-3/TRBV12-4
j_call: TRBJ1-2

cdr3_nt: TGCAGTGCGACCGGGACTAGCGGTATCTACAATGAGCAGTTCTTC
cdr3_aa: CSATGTSGIYNEQFF
clone_size: many
d_call: TRBD2
v_call: TRBV20-1
j_call: TRBJ2-1

cdr3_nt: TGTGCCAGCAGCCCGCAGACAGGCTACGAGCAGTACTTC
cdr3_aa: CASSPQTGYEQYF
clone_size: few
d_call: -
v_call: TRBV5-5
j_call: TRBJ2-7

cdr3_nt: TGTGCCAGCCTGGGTAGGGGGAGGAATGAAGCTTTCTTT
cdr3_aa: CASLGRGRNEAFF
clone_size: few
d_call: -
v_call: TRBV6-5
j_call: TRBJ1-1

cdr3_nt: TGTGCCAGCAGTGAAGTGGAGGCAGGGTTAGATACGCAGTATTTT
cdr3_aa: CASSEVEAGLDTQYF
clone_size: few
d_call: -
v_call: TRBV2
j_call: TRBJ2-3

cdr3_nt: TGTGCCAGCAGCCATAGACTAGCGGGAGGGGCTGAGCAGTTCTTC
cdr3_aa: CASSHRLAGGAEQFF
clone_size: -
d_call: TRBD2
v_call: TRBV14
j_call: TRBJ2-1

cdr3_nt: TGTGCCAGCCAACAGGCTATCTCCTACGAGCAGTACTTC
cdr3_aa: CASQQAISYEQYF
clone_size: -
d_call: -
v_call: TRBV2
j_call: TRBJ2-7

cdr3_nt: TGCAGTGCGAAAGAACTAGCCCTCCTAAACAATGAGCAGTTCTTC
cdr3_aa: CSAKELALLNNEQFF
clone_size: few
d_call: -
v_call: TRBV20-1
j_call: TRBJ2-1

cdr3_nt: TGCGCCAGCAGCCAAGTGATAGTTTCCGGGGAGCTGTTTTTT
cdr3_aa: CASSQVIVSGELFF
clone_size: many
d_call: -
v_call: TRBV4-1
j_call: TRBJ2-2

cdr3_nt: TGTGCCAGCAGCTTAATTCAAAGTCGTTTAAAACTGTTTTTT
cdr3_aa: CASSLIQSRLKLFF
clone_size: -
d_call: -
v_call: TRBV5-8
j_call: TRBJ1-4

cdr3_nt: TGTGCCATCCGACTAGCGGGAGGGATTTCCAATGAGCAGTTCTTC
cdr3_aa: CAIRLAGGISNEQFF
clone_size: -
d_call: TRBD2
v_call: TRBV2
j_call: TRBJ2-1

cdr3_nt: TGTGCCAGCAGTGAAAAAACTAGCGGGAGCCTCCTCTCCTACGAGCAGTACTTC
cdr3_aa: CASSEKTSGSLLSYEQYF
clone_size: few
d_call: TRBD2
v_call: TRBV2
j_call: TRBJ2-7

cdr3_nt: TGTGCCAGCAGTTTAACAATGGAAAATAACAATGAGCAGTTCTTC
cdr3_aa: CASSLTMENNNEQFF
clone_size: many
d_call: -
v_call: TRBV12-3/TRBV12-4
j_call: TRBJ2-1

cdr3_nt: TGTGCCAGCAGTTACTCGATCGGACAACCCTACGAGCAGTACTTC
cdr3_aa: CASSYSIGQPYEQYF
clone_size: few
d_call: -
v_call: TRBV6-5
j_call: TRBJ2-7

cdr3_nt: TGTGCCAGCAGCCCAACTAGCGTCCCCTACAATGAGCAGTTCTTC
cdr3_aa: CASSPTSVPYNEQFF
clone_size: -
d_call: TRBD2
v_call: TRBV7-9
j_call: TRBJ2-1

cdr3_nt: TGTGCCAGCAGTTATCCCCCAGGGCCAAATCAGCCCCAGCATTTT
cdr3_aa: CASSYPPGPNQPQHF
clone_size: few
d_call: -
v_call: TRBV6-2/TRBV6-3
j_call: TRBJ1-5

cdr3_nt: TGTGCCAGCAGCCACAGACAAGAGACCCAGTACTTC
cdr3_aa: CASSHRQETQYF
clone_size: many
d_call: -
v_call: TRBV3-1
j_call: TRBJ2-5

cdr3_nt: TGTGCCAGCAGCCAAGATGTAGCAGCCTACAATGAGCAGTTCTTC
cdr3_aa: CASSQDVAAYNEQFF
clone_size: -
d_call: -
v_call: TRBV3-1
j_call: TRBJ2-1

cdr3_nt: TGTGCCACCCGTGGGGACACACCCTGGGATGAGCAGTTCTTC
cdr3_aa: CATRGDTPWDEQFF
clone_size: many
d_call: -
v_call: TRBV24-1
j_call: TRBJ2-1

cdr3_nt: TGCGCCAGCAGTCCCCCTCCTCTGGGACAGAACTATGGCTACACCTTC
cdr3_aa: CASSPPPLGQNYGYTF
clone_size: -
d_call: TRBD1
v_call: TRBV5-1
j_call: TRBJ1-2

cdr3_nt: TGTGCCAGCAGCTTACGGACTAGCGAGAATGAGCAGTTCTTC
cdr3_aa: CASSLRTSENEQFF
clone_size: many
d_call: TRBD2
v_call: TRBV9
j_call: TRBJ2-1

cdr3_nt: TGCAGTGCTAGAGATATCGCGGGAATCTCCTACGAGCAGTACTTC
cdr3_aa: CSARDIAGISYEQYF
clone_size: few
d_call: -
v_call: TRBV20-1
j_call: TRBJ2-7

cdr3_nt: TGTGCCAGCGCAGTGAGGGAGGGGAACAATGAGCAGTTCTTC
cdr3_aa: CASAVREGNNEQFF
clone_size: few
d_call: TRBD2
v_call: TRBV4-2
j_call: TRBJ2-1

cdr3_nt: TGCGCCAGCAGCCCGACGGCGGATGGCTACACCTTC
cdr3_aa: CASSPTADGYTF
clone_size: -
d_call: -
v_call: TRBV5-1
j_call: TRBJ1-2

cdr3_nt: TGTGCCACCAGCAGAAGGGGGGGGTTGAACACCGGGGAGCTGTTTTTT
cdr3_aa: CATSRRGGLNTGELFF
clone_size: few
d_call: -
v_call: TRBV15
j_call: TRBJ2-2

cdr3_nt: TGTGCCAGCAGCTTCTCAGAAGTCCAAGAGACCCAGTACTTC
cdr3_aa: CASSFSEVQETQYF
clone_size: few
d_call: -
v_call: TRBV11-2
j_call: TRBJ2-5

cdr3_nt: TGTGCCAGCAGTTTCACCGCGGGAGGTGGGGATGAGCAGTTCTTC
cdr3_aa: CASSFTAGGGDEQFF
clone_size: -
d_call: TRBD2
v_call: TRBV12-3/TRBV12-4
j_call: TRBJ2-1

cdr3_nt: TGTGCCAGCAGTCTAACCGGGACCCCTTACAATGAGCAGTTCTTC
cdr3_aa: CASSLTGTPYNEQFF
clone_size: few
d_call: -
v_call: TRBV6-1
j_call: TRBJ2-1

cdr3_nt: TGTGCCAGCAGCTATACGCGGGCCAGGGGCACAGATACGCAGTATTTT
cdr3_aa: CASSYTRARGTDTQYF
clone_size: few
d_call: -
v_call: TRBV7-6
j_call: TRBJ2-3

cdr3_nt: TGTGCCAGCAGTTTTGGAGGGTCCAGCAATCAGCCCCAGCATTTT
cdr3_aa: CASSFGGSSNQPQHF
clone_size: many
d_call: -
v_call: TRBV12-3/TRBV12-4
j_call: TRBJ1-5

cdr3_nt: TGTGCCAGCAGCTCCGGACTAGCGGGAGGACTGAATGAGCAGTTCTTC
cdr3_aa: CASSSGLAGGLNEQFF
clone_size: -
d_call: TRBD2
v_call: TRBV7-8
j_call: TRBJ2-1